Listed here is a single TCR beta chain. Antigen unknown. Autologous stem cell transplantation was followed by relapse in every patient, and brentuximab vedotin exposure varied. V shed 0 bases and J 3 bases; nucleotides not matched to a gene: 12. The germline CDR1 and CDR2 sequences are SGHRS and YFSETQ. CDR3 length: 17 residues. Only in-frame clones appear in the TCRdb table, and some are missing; sequencing was by immunoSEQ multiplex PCR. The sample carries about 97,000 clones, over 70% recorded once. This record belongs to a study of PD-1 blockade in classical Hodgkin lymphoma. General study results and limits: By C4D1, diversity of CD4+ TCRs had risen significantly, whereas that of CD8+ TCRs had not. It was reported that newly diagnosed patients had less baseline TCR diversity than healthy donors. The authors excluded patients who started nivolumab under 1 year after ASCT. Lower baseline TCR diversity marked trial partial responders and progressors.

The material was peripheral blood mononuclear cells (PBMCs), obtained at baseline. The sequence derives from a human donor with classical Hodgkin lymphoma. V is TRBV5-1 and J is TRBJ2-7; 7 nucleotides agree with TRBD2. CDR3 region: CASSLGFGGVGNYEQYF. Written as DNA, the CDR3 is TGCGCCAGCAGCTTGGGTTTTGGGGGGGTAGGCAACTACGAGCAGTACTTC.